The clone carrying this TCR beta chain appeared a single time. This specimen belongs to a study of technical replicates of blood from several donors. The method was immunoSEQ multiplex PCR; TCRdb's version includes in-frame clones alone and lacks a portion of them. Counted here are some 77,000 clones, about 93% occurring once; the ten biggest clones make up approximately 0.4%. This CDR3 is built from 14 residues. Germline CDR1 is SGHAT and CDR2 is FQDESV (reference sequence). V lost 3 bases and J lost 0, with 9 bases in between. This chain links TRBV11-1 with TRBJ2-7, with D possibly matching TRBD2 (5 bases). The sequenced sample consisted of T cells isolated from PBMCs. This clonotype originated in a human donor in good health. The DNA of the CDR3 is TGTGCCAGCAGCTTTTCGGGAAGCTCCTACGAGCAGTACTTC. Its translation is CASSFSGSSYEQYF.